The entry below gives a single TCR beta chain sequence along with its context. The sequenced patients had an expansion of CD8+CD57+ cells seen by flow cytometry. TCR beta VDJ and CDR3 profiling used genomic DNA as template. TCRdb reprocessed the reads via MiXCR and lists one record per CDR3 protein. The sample carries approximately 300,000 distinct CDR3 sequences, about 50% recorded once. This entry is derived from a study of CD8+CD57+ T cells in acquired aplastic anemia. The CDR3 totals 14 residues. Germline assignment: CDR1 LGHNA and CDR2 YNFKEQ. The ends lost 0 bases at V and 11 bases at J; junction bases unmatched: 7.

V gene TRBV4-2 combines with J gene TRBJ1-5; 7 bases are a match to TRBD1. This receptor was identified in a human donor with aplastic anemia. Source material: sorted CD4+, CD8+, or CD8+CD57+ T cells (not recorded which) from PBMCs. CDR3 sequence (DNA): TGTGCCAGCAGCCAAGAGACAGGGAGTTGTTCCCAGCATTTT. Protein product: CASSQETGSCSQHF.